The clone carrying this T cell receptor beta chain was seen a handful of times. Its specificity is unknown. Checkpoint therapy with ipilimumab 1 mg/kg began 14 to 28 days after transplant. Germline CDR1 reads SGHRS; CDR2 reads YFSETQ. The CDR3 sequence is 15 residues long. Trimming stripped 2 bases from V and 2 bases from J, with 10 bases between. The entry originates in a study of ipilimumab plus nivolumab after autologous stem cell transplantation. Study summary: The DLBCL cohort had primary refractory and relapsed disease, with 18-month progression-free survival of about 82% and 31%. Whole-study results and caveats: Authors suggest TCR repertoire, Treg phenotype and gut microbiota support further study.

TCRdb's copy holds only in-frame clones and misses some; the assay was immunoSEQ multiplex PCR. The sample has about 15,000 clones, 65% to 75% seen once. This receptor was identified in a male donor with diffuse large B-cell lymphoma. V is TRBV5-1 and J is TRBJ2-2; D uncertain. The sequences come from PBMCs, collected in a trial of ipilimumab plus nivolumab as post-transplant consolidation. The CDR3 DNA reads as TGCGCCAGCAGCTTATCTATCCACAACACCGGGGAGCTGTTTTTT. It is translated as CASSLSIHNTGELFF.